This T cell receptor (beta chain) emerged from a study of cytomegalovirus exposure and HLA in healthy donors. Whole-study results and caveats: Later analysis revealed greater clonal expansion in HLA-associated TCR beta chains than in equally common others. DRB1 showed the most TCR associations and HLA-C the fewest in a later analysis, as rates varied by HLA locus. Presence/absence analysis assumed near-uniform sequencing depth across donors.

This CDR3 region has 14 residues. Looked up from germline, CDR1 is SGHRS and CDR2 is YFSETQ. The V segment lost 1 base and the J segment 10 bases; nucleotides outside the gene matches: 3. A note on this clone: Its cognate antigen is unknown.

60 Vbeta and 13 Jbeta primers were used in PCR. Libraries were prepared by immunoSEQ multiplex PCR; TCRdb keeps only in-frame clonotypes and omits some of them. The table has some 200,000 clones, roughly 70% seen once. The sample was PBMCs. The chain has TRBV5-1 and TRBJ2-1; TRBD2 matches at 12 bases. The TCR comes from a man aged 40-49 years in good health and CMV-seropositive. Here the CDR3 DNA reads TGCGCCAGCAGCTTGCCTAGCGGGGGGGTAGAGCAGTTCTTC. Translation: CASSLPSGGVEQFF.